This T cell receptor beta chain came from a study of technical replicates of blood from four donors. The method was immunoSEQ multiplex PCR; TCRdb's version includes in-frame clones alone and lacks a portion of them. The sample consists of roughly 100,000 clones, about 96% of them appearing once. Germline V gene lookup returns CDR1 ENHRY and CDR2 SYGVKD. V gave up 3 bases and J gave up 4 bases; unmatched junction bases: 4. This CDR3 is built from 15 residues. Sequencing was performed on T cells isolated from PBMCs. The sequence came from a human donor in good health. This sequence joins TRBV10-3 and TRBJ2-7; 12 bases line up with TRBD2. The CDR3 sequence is CAISEPGLAGYEQYF. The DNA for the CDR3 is TGTGCCATCAGTGAACCGGGACTAGCGGGTTACGAGCAGTACTTC.